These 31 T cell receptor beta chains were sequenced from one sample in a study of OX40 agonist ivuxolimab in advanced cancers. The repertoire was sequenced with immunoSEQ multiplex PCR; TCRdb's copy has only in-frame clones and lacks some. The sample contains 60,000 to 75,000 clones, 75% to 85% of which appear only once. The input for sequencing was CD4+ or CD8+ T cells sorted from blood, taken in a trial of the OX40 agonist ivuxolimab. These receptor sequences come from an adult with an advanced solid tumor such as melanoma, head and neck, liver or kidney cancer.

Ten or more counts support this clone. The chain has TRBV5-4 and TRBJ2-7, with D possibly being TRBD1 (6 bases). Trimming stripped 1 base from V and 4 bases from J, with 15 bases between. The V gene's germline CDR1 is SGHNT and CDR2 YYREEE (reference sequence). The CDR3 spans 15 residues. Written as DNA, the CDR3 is TGTGCCAGCAGCTTGAGACAGGCATTCAGTTACGAGCAGTACTTC. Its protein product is CASSLRQAFSYEQYF.

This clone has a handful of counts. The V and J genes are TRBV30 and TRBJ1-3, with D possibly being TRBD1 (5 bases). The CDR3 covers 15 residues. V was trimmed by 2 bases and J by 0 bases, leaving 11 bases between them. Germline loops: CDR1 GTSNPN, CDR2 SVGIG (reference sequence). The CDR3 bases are TGTGCCTGGAGTCGGGACTCGAGCTCTGGAAACACCATATATTTT. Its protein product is CAWSRDSSSGNTIYF.

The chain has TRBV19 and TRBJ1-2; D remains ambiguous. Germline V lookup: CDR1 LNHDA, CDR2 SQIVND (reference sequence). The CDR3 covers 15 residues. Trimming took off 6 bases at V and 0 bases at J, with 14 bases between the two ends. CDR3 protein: CASRGGYTTNYGYTF. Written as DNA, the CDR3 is TGTGCCAGTAGAGGCGGATACACGACTAACTATGGCTACACCTTC.

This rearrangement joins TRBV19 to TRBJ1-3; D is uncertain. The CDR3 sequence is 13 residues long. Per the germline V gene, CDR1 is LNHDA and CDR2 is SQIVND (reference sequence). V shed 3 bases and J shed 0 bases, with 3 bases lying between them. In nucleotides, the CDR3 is TGTGCCAGTAGTATGGTCTCTGGAAACACCATATATTTT. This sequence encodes CASSMVSGNTIYF.

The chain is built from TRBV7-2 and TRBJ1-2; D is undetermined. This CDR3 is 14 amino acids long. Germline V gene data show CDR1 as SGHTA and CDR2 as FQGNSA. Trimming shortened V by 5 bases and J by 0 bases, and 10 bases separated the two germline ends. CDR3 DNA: TGTGCCAGCAGCGTAATCGGCCCTAACTATGGCTACACCTTC. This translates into CASSVIGPNYGYTF.

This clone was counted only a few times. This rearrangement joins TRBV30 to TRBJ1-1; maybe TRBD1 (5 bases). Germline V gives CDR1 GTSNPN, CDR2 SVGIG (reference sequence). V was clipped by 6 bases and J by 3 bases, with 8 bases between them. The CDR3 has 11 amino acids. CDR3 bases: TGTGCCTGCTCGGGACACACTGAAGCTTTCTTT. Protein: CACSGHTEAFF.

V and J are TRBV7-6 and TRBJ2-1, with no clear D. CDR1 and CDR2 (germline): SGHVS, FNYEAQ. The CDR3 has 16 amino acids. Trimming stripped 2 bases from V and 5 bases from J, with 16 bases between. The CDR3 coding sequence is TGTGCCAGCAGCTTACTTAGGGCCAGCGCTAACAATGAGCAGTTCTTC. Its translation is CASSLLRASANNEQFF.

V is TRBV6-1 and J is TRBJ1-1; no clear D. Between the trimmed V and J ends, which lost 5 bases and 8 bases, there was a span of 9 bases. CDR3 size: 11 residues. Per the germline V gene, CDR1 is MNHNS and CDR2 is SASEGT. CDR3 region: CASSYRGEAFF. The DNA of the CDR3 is TGTGCCAGCAGTTACAGAGGGGAAGCTTTCTTT.

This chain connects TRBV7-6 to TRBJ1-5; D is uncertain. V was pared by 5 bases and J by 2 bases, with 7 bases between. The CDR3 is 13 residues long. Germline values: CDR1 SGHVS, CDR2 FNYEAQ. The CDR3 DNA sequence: TGTGCCAGCAGCCCGGACGGCAATCAGCCCCAGCATTTT. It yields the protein CASSPDGNQPQHF.

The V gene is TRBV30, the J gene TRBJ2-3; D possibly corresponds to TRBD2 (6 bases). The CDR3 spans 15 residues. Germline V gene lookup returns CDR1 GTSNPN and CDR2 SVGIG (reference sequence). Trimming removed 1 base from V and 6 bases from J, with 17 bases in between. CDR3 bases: TGTGCCTGGAGTGGTAAGGGGACTTATCGCGATACGCAGTATTTT. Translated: CAWSGKGTYRDTQYF. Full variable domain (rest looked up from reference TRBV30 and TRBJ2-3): SQTIHQWPATLVQPVGSPLSLECTVEGTSNPNLYWYRQAAGRGLQLLFYSVGIGQISSEVPQNLSASRPQDRQFILSSKKLLLSDSGFYLCAWSGKGTYRDTQYFGPGTRLTVL.

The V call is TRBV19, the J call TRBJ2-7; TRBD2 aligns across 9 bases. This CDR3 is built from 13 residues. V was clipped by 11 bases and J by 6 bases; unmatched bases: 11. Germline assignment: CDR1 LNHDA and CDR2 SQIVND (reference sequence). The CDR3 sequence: CASRGGGAAEQYF. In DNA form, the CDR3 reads TGTGCCTCTCGGGGCGGGGGGGCCGCCGAGCAGTACTTC.

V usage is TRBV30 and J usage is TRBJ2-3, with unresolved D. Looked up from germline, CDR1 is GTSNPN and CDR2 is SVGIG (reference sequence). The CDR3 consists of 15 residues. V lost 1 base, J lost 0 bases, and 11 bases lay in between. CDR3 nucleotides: TGTGCCTGGAGTGAGGTCAGTTCTAGCACAGATACGCAGTATTTT. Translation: CAWSEVSSSTDTQYF.

DNA for the CDR3: TGTGCCAGCAGTCCTGGCCCTCATGCTAATTCACCCCTCCACTTT. It is translated as CASSPGPHANSPLHF. This chain joins TRBV27 and TRBJ1-6, with D unresolved. V was trimmed by 5 bases and J by 6 bases, leaving 14 bases between them. The CDR3 loop spans 15 amino acids. The germline V gene has CDR1 MNHEY and CDR2 SMNVEV (reference sequence).

The CDR3, as DNA: TGTGCCAGCAGTAGGGACAGCTACTACGAGCAGTACTTC. Its protein product is CASSRDSYYEQYF. The V call is TRBV6-1, the J call TRBJ2-7, with 7 bases fitting TRBD1. CDR1 and CDR2 (germline): MNHNS, SASEGT. CDR3 length equals 13 residues. V trimming: 5 bases; J trimming: 3 bases; junction bases outside the gene matches: 4.

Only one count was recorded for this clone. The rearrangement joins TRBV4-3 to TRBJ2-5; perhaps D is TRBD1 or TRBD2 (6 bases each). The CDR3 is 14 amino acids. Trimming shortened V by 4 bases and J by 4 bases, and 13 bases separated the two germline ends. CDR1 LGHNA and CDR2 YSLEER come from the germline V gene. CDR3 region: CASSLRRGAETQYF. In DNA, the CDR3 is TGCGCCAGCAGCCTCCGAAGGGGGGCAGAGACCCAGTACTTC.

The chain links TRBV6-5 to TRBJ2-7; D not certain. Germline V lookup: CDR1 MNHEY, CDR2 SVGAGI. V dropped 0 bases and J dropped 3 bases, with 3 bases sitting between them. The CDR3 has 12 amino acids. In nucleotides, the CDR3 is TGTGCCAGCAGTTACTCAGACTACGAGCAGTACTTC. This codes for CASSYSDYEQYF.

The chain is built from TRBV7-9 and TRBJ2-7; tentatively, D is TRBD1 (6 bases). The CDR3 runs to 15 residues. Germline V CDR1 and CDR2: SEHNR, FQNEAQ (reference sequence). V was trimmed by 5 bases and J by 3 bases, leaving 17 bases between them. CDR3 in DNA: TGTGCCAGCAGCCCCTGGGGGACACCTGGCTACGAGCAGTACTTC. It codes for CASSPWGTPGYEQYF.

CDR3 in amino acids: CAISESPPRSSYEQYF. The CDR3 nucleotides are TGTGCCATCAGTGAGTCCCCGCCCAGGAGCTCCTACGAGCAGTACTTC. This chain uses TRBV10-3 with TRBJ2-7; D is ambiguous. Germline CDR1 is ENHRY and CDR2 is SYGVKD. The CDR3 is 16 amino acids. V gave up 0 bases and J gave up 0 bases, with 12 bases separating them.

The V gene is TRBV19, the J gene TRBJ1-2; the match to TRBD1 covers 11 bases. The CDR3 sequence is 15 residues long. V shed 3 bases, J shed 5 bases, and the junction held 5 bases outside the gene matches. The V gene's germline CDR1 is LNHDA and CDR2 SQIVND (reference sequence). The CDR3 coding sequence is TGTGCCAGTAGTATCGGACAGGGGGCTTGGTATGGCTACACCTTC. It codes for CASSIGQGAWYGYTF.

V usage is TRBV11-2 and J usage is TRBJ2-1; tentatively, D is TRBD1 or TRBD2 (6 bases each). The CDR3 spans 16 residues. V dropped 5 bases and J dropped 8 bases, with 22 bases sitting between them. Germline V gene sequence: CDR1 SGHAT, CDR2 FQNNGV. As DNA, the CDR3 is TGTGCCAGCAGCCGAAGGTGGTTGGGGGGCGTCGATGAGCAGTTCTTC. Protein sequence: CASSRRWLGGVDEQFF.

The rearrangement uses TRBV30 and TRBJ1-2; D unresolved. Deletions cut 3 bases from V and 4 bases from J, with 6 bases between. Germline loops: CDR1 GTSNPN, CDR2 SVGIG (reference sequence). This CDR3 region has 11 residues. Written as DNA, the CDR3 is TGTGCCTGGAGCACAGTCTATGGCTACACCTTC. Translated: CAWSTVYGYTF.

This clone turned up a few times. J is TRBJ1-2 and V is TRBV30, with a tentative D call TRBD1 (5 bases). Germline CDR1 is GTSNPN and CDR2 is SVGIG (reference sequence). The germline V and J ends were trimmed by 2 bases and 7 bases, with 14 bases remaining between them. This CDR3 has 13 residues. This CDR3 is CAWSPSGIGGYTF. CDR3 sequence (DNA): TGTGCCTGGAGTCCTTCAGGGATTGGTGGCTACACCTTC.

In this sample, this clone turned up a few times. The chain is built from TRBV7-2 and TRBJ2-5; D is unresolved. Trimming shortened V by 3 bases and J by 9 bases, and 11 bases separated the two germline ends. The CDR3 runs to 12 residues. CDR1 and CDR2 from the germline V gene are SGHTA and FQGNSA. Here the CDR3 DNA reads TGTGCCAGCAGCTTGAATGGGATGTCCCAGTACTTC. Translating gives CASSLNGMSQYF.

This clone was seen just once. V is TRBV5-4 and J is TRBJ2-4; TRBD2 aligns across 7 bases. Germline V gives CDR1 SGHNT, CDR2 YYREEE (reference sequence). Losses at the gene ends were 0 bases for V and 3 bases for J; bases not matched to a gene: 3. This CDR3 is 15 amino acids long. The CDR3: CASSLVGEGKNIQYF. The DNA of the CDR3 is TGTGCCAGCAGCTTGGTGGGGGAGGGCAAAAACATTCAGTACTTC.

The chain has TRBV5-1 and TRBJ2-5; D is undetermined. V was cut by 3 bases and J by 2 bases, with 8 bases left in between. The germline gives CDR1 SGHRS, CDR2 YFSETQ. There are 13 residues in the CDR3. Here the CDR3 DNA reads TGCGCCAGCAGCTCCGCTGGTCAAGAGACCCAGTACTTC. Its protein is CASSSAGQETQYF.

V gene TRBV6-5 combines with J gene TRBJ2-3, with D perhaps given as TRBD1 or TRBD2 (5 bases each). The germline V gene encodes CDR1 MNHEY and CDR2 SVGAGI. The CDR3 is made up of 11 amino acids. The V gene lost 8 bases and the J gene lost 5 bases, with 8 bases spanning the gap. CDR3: CASGAGDTQYF. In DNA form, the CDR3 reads TGTGCCAGCGGGGCGGGAGATACGCAGTATTTT.

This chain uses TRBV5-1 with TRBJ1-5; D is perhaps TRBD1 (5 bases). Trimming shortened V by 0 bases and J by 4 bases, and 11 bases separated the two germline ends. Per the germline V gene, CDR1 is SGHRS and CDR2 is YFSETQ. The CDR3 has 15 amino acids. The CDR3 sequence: CASSLGGTVNQPQHF. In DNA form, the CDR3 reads TGCGCCAGCAGCTTGGGAGGGACGGTGAATCAGCCCCAGCATTTT.

DNA of the CDR3: TGTGCCAGCAGTTATTTCAGGGCCCTCAATGAGCAGTTCTTC. It translates to CASSYFRALNEQFF. The chain combines TRBV6-5 with TRBJ2-1; a possible D gene is TRBD1 (5 bases). The CDR3 covers 14 residues. Germline CDR1 and CDR2: MNHEY and SVGAGI. Trimming pared 3 bases from V and 6 bases from J, leaving 12 bases between.

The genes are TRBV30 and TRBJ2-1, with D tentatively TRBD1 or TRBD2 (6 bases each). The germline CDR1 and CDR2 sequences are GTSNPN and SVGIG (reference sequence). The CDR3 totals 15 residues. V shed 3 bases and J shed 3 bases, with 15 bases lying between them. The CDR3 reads CAWRSGDRFYNEQFF. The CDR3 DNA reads TGTGCCTGGAGATCGGGAGACAGGTTCTACAATGAGCAGTTCTTC.

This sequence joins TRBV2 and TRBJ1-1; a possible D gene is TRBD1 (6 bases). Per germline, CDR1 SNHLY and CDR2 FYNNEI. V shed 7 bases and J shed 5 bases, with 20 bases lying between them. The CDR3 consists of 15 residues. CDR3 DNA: TGTGCCAGCATGAGGCTGGGGGCGGTTGGGACTGAAGCTTTCTTT. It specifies CASMRLGAVGTEAFF.

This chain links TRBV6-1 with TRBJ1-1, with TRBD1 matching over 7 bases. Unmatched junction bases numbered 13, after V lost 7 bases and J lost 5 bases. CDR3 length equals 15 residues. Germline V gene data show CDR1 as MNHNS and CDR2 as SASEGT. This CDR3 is CASTARQGRYTEAFF. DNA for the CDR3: TGTGCCAGCACTGCGAGACAGGGAAGGTATACTGAAGCTTTCTTT.